This TCR beta chain was observed in a study of blood T cell repertoires in COVID-19. Study in general: Acute and convalescent COVID-19 samples came from the United States, Italy and Spain. From T cells, B-cell-depleted T cells, or PBMCs came the material, which was cDNA or gDNA.

Original processing notes: Estimated nucleated cell counts came from reference gene primer amplification. Measured with immunoSEQ multiplex PCR; TCRdb has only the in-frame clones, and not every one. For V, J and clone size, that table is used; D and trimming come from the DNA. This table holds 200,000 or so clones, under 85% found once. Participants were placed into cohorts based on the clinical history they reported. Per germline, CDR1 SGHNT and CDR2 YYREEE (reference sequence). V gave up 4 bases and J gave up 2 bases; unmatched junction bases: 11. The CDR3 extends over 17 amino acids. The gene calls are TRBV5-4 and TRBJ2-5; 10 bases align to TRBD2. This clonotype was sampled from a man aged 60-69 years who had recovered from COVID-19. Sequencing used PBMCs or T cells enriched from blood (not recorded which). CDR3: CASSPRGLAGEQETQYF. The DNA of the CDR3 is TGTGCCAGCAGCCCAAGGGGTCTAGCGGGGGAGCAAGAGACCCAGTACTTC.